This TCR beta chain was sequenced during a study of T cells in localized non-small cell lung cancer. Whole-study results and caveats: Longer overall survival associated with higher blood T cell density; shorter survival with higher adjacent-lung clonality. Adjacent uninvolved lung tissue had the highest T cell clonality, exceeding tumor. Of the top 100 tumor clones, median around 62 were in adjacent lung, some 29 among its top 100.

V gave up 7 bases and J gave up 0 bases, with 9 bases separating them. The length of the CDR3 is 14 residues. The germline V gene encodes CDR1 SNHLY and CDR2 FYNNEI. A note on this clone: The antigen is undetermined.

Generated by immunoSEQ multiplex PCR, the TCRdb table keeps only in-frame clones and is missing some. The sample includes tens of thousands of clones, approximately 90% of them seen just once. The V call is TRBV2, the J call TRBJ2-2, with a tentative D call TRBD1 (5 bases). The sequences come from peripheral blood, collected before any cancer treatment. This TCR was sampled from a man between 40 and 75 years old with stage I squamous cell lung carcinoma. CDR3 DNA sequence: TGTGCCAGCACCAGGACAACGAACACCGGGGAGCTGTTTTTT. Amino acid sequence: CASTRTTNTGELFF.